This T cell receptor beta chain emerged from a study of post-analysis software for immune sequencing data. There are 14 residues in the CDR3. The V and J ends lost 7 bases and 1 base, in that order; junction bases with no gene match: 4. CDR1 and CDR2 (germline): SEHNR, FQNEAQ (reference sequence). Concerning this clonotype: Its antigen is currently unknown.

Study conclusions and caveats: In multiple sclerosis, normalized Chao1 diversity was significantly below that of controls. Higher frequency in patients than in controls was seen for about five TRBV segments, with TRBV5-6, TRBV5-1 and TRBV20-1 among them.

Tagging with unique molecular identifiers was a feature of the TCR beta cDNA libraries. The T cell input of about 1 to 10 million gave about half a million cDNA molecules. One entry per CDR3 protein results from TCRdb running MiXCR on the PCR reads. This table has 750,000 to 950,000 distinct CDR3 sequences, roughly 50% appearing once. This clonotype originated in a girl between 5 and 17 years old with multiple sclerosis. This chain links TRBV7-9 with TRBJ2-1; 7 bases agree with TRBD2. The sequenced material came from blood. This CDR3 is CASNSGGSYNEQFF. The CDR3 nucleotides read TGTGCCAGCAACTCGGGGGGTTCCTACAATGAGCAGTTCTTC.